The 8 T cell receptor beta chains below were found in one sample sequenced in a study of cytomegalovirus exposure and HLA in healthy donors. Primers: 60 Vbeta forward and 13 Jbeta reverse. The data were produced by immunoSEQ multiplex PCR, yet TCRdb's version contains in-frame clones alone and is incomplete. This sample has about 93,000 clones; around 73% occur once, and the top ten carry around 3.2%. The sequencing input was PBMCs. These TCRs come from a woman aged 40 to 49 in good health and CMV-seronegative.

V usage is TRBV21-1 and J usage is TRBJ2-7; the DNA was not used to check the table's D call, TRBD2. TRBV21-1 is a pseudogene locus. The CDR3 is 16 amino acids. The CDR3 protein is CASSKRGQSVSYEQYF. The CDR3 coding sequence is TGTGCCAGCAGCAAACGAGGTCAGTCCGTCTCCTACGAGCAGTACTTC.

The chain employs TRBV15 and TRBJ2-5; 10 bases fit TRBD2. Germline values: CDR1 LNHNV, CDR2 YYDKDF (reference sequence). J was trimmed by 4 bases and V by 3 bases; bases with no gene match: 17. CDR3 size: 19 residues. In DNA, the CDR3 is TGTGCCACCAGCAGTCGGTCGGGACTAGCGAACAAGCGGGGAGAGACCCAGTACTTC. The encoded protein is CATSSRSGLANKRGETQYF.

V and J are TRBV10-3 and TRBJ2-7, with 7 positions matching TRBD1. Germline assignment: CDR1 ENHRY and CDR2 SYGVKD. V dropped 6 bases and J dropped 5; count of bases not matched to a gene: 10. The CDR3 covers 14 residues. The CDR3 DNA reads as TGTGCCATCAGCGAACCGGGACAGACAAACGAGCAGTACTTC. Translating it yields CAISEPGQTNEQYF.

The chain links TRBV27 to TRBJ2-1; 8 nucleotides line up with TRBD2. The junction had 15 bases not matched to a gene; V was cut back by 7 bases and J by 7 bases. There are 16 residues in the CDR3. Germline assignment: CDR1 MNHEY and CDR2 SMNVEV (reference sequence). The CDR3 spells CASTLSGSGTSNEQFF. In nucleotides, the CDR3 is TGTGCCAGCACCCTTTCAGGTAGCGGGACAAGTAATGAGCAGTTCTTC.

J is TRBJ2-1 and V is TRBV12-5; 7 bases line up with TRBD2. The CDR3 loop spans 15 amino acids. CDR1 is LGHNT, CDR2 FRNRAP, per germline. Unmatched junction bases numbered 12, after V lost 6 bases and J lost 7 bases. CDR3 protein: CASGLGGAGFNEQFF. CDR3 nucleotide sequence: TGTGCTAGTGGGCTGGGAGGGGCGGGATTTAATGAGCAGTTCTTC.

The chain uses TRBV10-3 and TRBJ2-3; D is perhaps TRBD1 (8 bases). Deletions cut 6 bases from V and 5 bases from J, with 18 bases between. Germline loops: CDR1 ENHRY, CDR2 SYGVKD. The CDR3 consists of 15 residues. Here the CDR3 DNA reads TGTGCCATCAGAAGACAGGGGAGGGGATTAGATACGCAGTATTTT. Amino acids: CAIRRQGRGLDTQYF.

This chain links TRBV5-6 with TRBJ1-2, with a weak D call TRBD1 (6 bases). The CDR3 runs 13 residues. Germline-derived CDR1 and CDR2 are SGHDT and YYEEEE. Trimming left V 4 bases short and J 2 bases short, with 9 bases between. DNA for the CDR3: TGTGCCAGCAGCGAGGACAGAAACTATGGCTACACCTTC. It codes for CASSEDRNYGYTF. Looking up the rest from reference TRBV5-6 and TRBJ1-2 gives the full variable domain: DAGVTQSPTHLIKTRGQQVTLRCSPKSGHDTVSWYQQALGQGPQFIFQYYEEEERQRGNFPDRFSGHQFPNYSSELNVNALLLGDSALYLCASSEDRNYGYTFGSGTRLTVV.

The genes are TRBV28 and TRBJ1-2; 7 bases fit TRBD1. CDR1 is MDHEN, CDR2 SYDVKM, per germline. J gave up 0 bases and V 6 bases, and 16 bases lay outside the gene matches. This CDR3 is 18 amino acids long. CDR3 nucleotide sequence: TGTGCCAGCAGGCCTACCGGGACAGAAGGAAGAGCTAACTATGGCTACACCTTC. It is translated as CASRPTGTEGRANYGYTF.